The T cell receptor beta chain under discussion was sequenced for a study of human T cells and chemical hapten exposure. Study conclusions and caveats: Controls formed significantly fewer large CDR3 similarity clusters than expanded TCRs did.

Time point indicated: patch test 3, about 24 weeks after DPC sensitization. Treatment specified: therapeutic diphenylcyclopropenone sensitization with weekly scalp DPC. Note on this clonotype: Its target is unknown.

Trimming took off 1 base at V and 6 bases at J, with 15 bases between the two ends. From germline, CDR1 is SEHNR and CDR2 FQNEAQ (reference sequence). The CDR3 runs 15 residues. Unique molecular identifiers were attached to individual cDNA molecules during library preparation. TCRdb analysed the RACE reads with MiXCR anew, one entry per CDR3 protein. The sample carries more than 150,000 distinct CDR3 sequences, approximately 26% recorded once. The receptor's source is a woman in her thirties or forties with alopecia areata. Some clones in this sample may be carry-over from other donors' samples. The sample in question was whole blood, obtained in connection with sensitization to the hapten diphenylcyclopropenone (DPC). The chain employs TRBV7-9 and TRBJ1-2; D remains ambiguous. The DNA of the CDR3 is TGTGCCAGCAGCTTAGAGGGCGGACGGGAGCATGGCTACACCTTC. It specifies CASSLEGGREHGYTF.